This is a list of T cell receptor beta chains from one sample in a study of cytomegalovirus exposure and HLA in healthy donors. Sequencing was performed with immunoSEQ multiplex PCR; in TCRdb, only in-frame clones are kept and a portion is missing. The sample lists approximately 110,000 clones; around 80% were seen once. Sequencing was done on a sample of PBMCs. These receptors were taken from a woman in her sixties or seventies in good health and CMV-seropositive. Both conserved end residues are part of each CDR3. A D gene is named only where the DNA matches it firmly. The size field is filled for only some rows; it gives once, few, many or a size class.

CDR3 length	clone size	D gene	V gene	CDR3 protein
14	once	-	TRBV28	CASSRDTGTDTQYF
13	-	-	TRBV7-6	CASSLDTRGEQFF
15	-	-	TRBV7-2	CASRRDNRSNQPQHF
16	-	TRBD1	TRBV5-8	CASSPYTGARLNEQFF
15	-	-	TRBV18	CASSPPVVLRETQYF
13	few	-	TRBV5-1	CASSLGWGTEAFF
12	-	TRBD1	TRBV30	CAWSRDSYEQYF
15	-	TRBD1	TRBV4-3	CASSRSRDREQPQHF
13	-	-	TRBV5-1	CASSWRGGETQYF
15	-	TRBD2	TRBV6-5	CASSYSASGGYEQYF
14	-	TRBD1	TRBV7-2	CASSYRTGGLEAFF
18	-	TRBD2	TRBV4-2	CASSQTLAGGPLTDTQYF
14	-	-	TRBV30	CAWSTGGAYQPQHF
14	-	-	TRBV5-6	CASSIYRVNGELFF
14	once	-	TRBV28	CASRPVGPRYGYTF
13	-	-	TRBV30	CAWSVQGSSPLHF
14	-	-	TRBV19	CASTPQGSDSPLHF
14	-	-	TRBV4-2	CASSQDRNRVEAFF
15	-	TRBD2	TRBV7-9	CASSEGLAGINEQYF
16	-	TRBD2	TRBV18	CASSKVGGGSTDTQYF
13	-	-	TRBV9	CASTSGQSYEQYF
14	-	TRBD1	TRBV13	CASSLDRNNYGYTF
15	-	-	TRBV15	CATSSRGRLGYEQYF
13	-	-	TRBV7-2	CASSLMEKETQYF
16	-	TRBD1	TRBV5-1	CASSLGGQILTGELFF
14	-	-	TRBV9	CASSVTGDTDTQYF
13	-	TRBD1	TRBV2	CASSGQGMAEAFF
14	few	TRBD1	TRBV28	CAILDRGGNQPQHF
13	-	TRBD1	TRBV19	CASNRQGITEAFF
13	-	TRBD1	TRBV29-1	CSIRQGANYGYTF
17	-	TRBD2	TRBV7-2	CASSSYTGTSGSYEQYF
18	-	-	TRBV23-1	CASSRFKDRLTYNSPLHF
16	-	-	TRBV4-2	CASSQGRSFPPYEQYF
16	-	TRBD1	TRBV7-9	CALRDRGDGLTGELFF
12	-	-	TRBV29-1	CSVVLGRDGYTF
16	-	TRBD1	TRBV7-9	CASSIRRTTGTDEQYF
16	-	-	TRBV4-3	CASSQESRSSYNEQFF
16	-	TRBD2	TRBV5-1	CASSLTPISGTETQYF
14	few	-	TRBV9	CASSVEGGTYGYTF
14	once	TRBD1	TRBV7-6	CASSPDRGNSPLHF
15	-	-	TRBV9	CASSVAPSRGQEQFF
15	-	TRBD1	TRBV18	CASSPSDRANYGYTF
14	-	-	TRBV19	CASSDDRTRSPLHF
16	-	TRBD1	TRBV5-1	CASSTPTGGENYEQYF
15	few	-	TRBV4-2	CASSQERGSASAQYF
13	few	TRBD1	TRBV11-2	CASSPGTGGGYTF
13	-	-	TRBV7-2	CASRTSSSYEQYF
13	-	TRBD1	TRBV7-9	CASRHRDSHGYTF
17	-	TRBD1	TRBV4-2	CASSQDKQGVPGNTIYF
14	few	TRBD2	TRBV10-3	CAISESGGVETQYF
16	few	-	TRBV6-6	CASTTNPPAVNTEAFF
14	-	-	TRBV7-9	CASSLEGLTDTQYF
13	-	-	TRBV19	CASSITLNQPQHF
14	-	-	TRBV19	CASAGGGYGYGYTF
16	-	TRBD2	TRBV7-2	CASSLAGLAGQETQYF
14	-	TRBD1	TRBV7-2	CASSPPTGAGGYTF